Here is one T cell receptor (beta chain) with its context. This clonotype has more than one count but fewer than ten. This receptor's antigen is unknown. Base quality data are lacking; no much larger clone is found one base away. This entry belongs to a study of blood T cells in healthy people across ages (dated by TCRdb to between 2014 and 2016). Study-level background: In model experiments, template switching captured about one uniquely barcoded TCR beta cDNA molecule for every two T cells. Four age groups were formed from the donors: young (average approximately 15 years), middle-aged (approximately 40), aged (62) and long-lived (more than 75). Using the same blood draw, the study looked at two additional independent replicas of 1 million unique cDNA reads for two donors, one aged 18 to 30 and the other aged 80 or older. To avoid experimental bias, donors of different ages were randomly spread across the sequencing lanes. Age-related changes in TCR beta repertoire diversity were measured in the study by deep sequencing normalized with unique cDNA molecular identifiers. Summary of the overall study and its limitations: Estimates of total diversity based on one million sequenced T cells were considered lower bounds and underestimates. Bulk unsorted PBMC profiling prevented conclusive comparison of naive and antigen-experienced compartments. Donor CMV infection status was unknown, potentially confounding age-related changes in expanded clonotypes. Compared with the aged group, more naive CD4+ T cells, fewer expanded clones and increased TCR diversity were shown by the long-lived group, suggesting age selection. As age increased, observed TCR beta diversity per million T cells dropped in a roughly linear way, and a significant reduction was already evident by age about 40. Observed TCR beta diversity correlated strongly with the percentage of naive T cells measured by flow cytometry.

Library generation was performed with 5' RACE. Sequencing instrument: Illumina HiSeq 2500. The second PCR ran for about 6 to 11 cycles and used a J-beta primer mix along with a sample-barcoded 5' primer. Each TCR beta cDNA molecule received a unique molecular identifier from a template-switch 5' adaptor carrying 12 random nucleotides. At least 2.5 million CDR3-containing paired-end reads were obtained from each sample. First-strand cDNA was synthesized from all RNA with the Mint cDNA synthesis kit, primed by a TRBC-specific oligonucleotide. Following uracil-DNA glycosylase treatment, a first 18-cycle PCR with universal primers M1SS and BC2_uni_R was performed on all cDNA. Per the source publication's procedure: Each sample was normalized by randomly selecting 1 million high-quality reads, each carrying a distinct molecular identifier. Instead of being binned into consensus sequences, reads that shared molecular identifiers were thrown out. MiTCR, run with a Q25 quality threshold and the strictest error-elimination algorithm, handled CDR3 identification, clonotype clustering and error correction. A nonparametric unseen species model using Euler transformation provided a lower-bound estimate of total TCR beta diversity. TCRdb handled the public reads itself, with Q25 trimming in fastp and clone calling in MiXCR, and kept productive beta chains. Every distinct CDR3 protein forms one entry, paired with its most common genes and DNA. The V and J calls here are based on TCRdb, not the publication. The sample data list about 680,000 distinct CDR3 sequences, and 45% to 50% of these were observed just once. Under 35% of the sample goes to the ten largest clones.

The germline V gene encodes CDR1 LGHNA and CDR2 YSLEER. Measured from the cysteine to the phenylalanine, the CDR3 is 14 residues long. Solely the CDR3 DNA is kept, with 42 bases framed from the first base. The germline ends are 11 bases apart after V is trimmed by 3 bases and J by 2 bases. Donors were roughly 40 systemically healthy Caucasian individuals from Russia aged roughly 6 to 95 years. Around 9.9 milliliters of peripheral blood were collected from each donor into EDTA-treated Vacutainer tubes. Ficoll-Paque density-gradient centrifugation was used to isolate PBMCs, with at least 7 million obtained per sample. Total RNA was extracted from PBMCs with Trizol reagent, with at least 5.5 micrograms obtained per sample. For every donor, flow cytometry on a PBMC aliquot measured the percentage of naive CD45RAhigh/CD27high T cells.

This chain is built from TRBV4-3 and TRBJ2-7; the D gene is possibly TRBD2, with 6 bases matching. This sequence was found in an older woman in good health. Specimen: blood. CDR3 protein: CASSQSGLTYEQYF. The DNA reads as follows: TGCGCCAGCAGCCAGTCGGGACTCACCTACGAGCAGTACTTC.